This paragraph reports one T cell receptor beta chain. As handled by the study authors: Nucleated cell number was recorded as an estimate derived from reference gene primer amplification. The repertoire was sequenced with immunoSEQ multiplex PCR; TCRdb's copy has only in-frame clones and lacks some. V and J calls and clone size are given by that table; D and trimming were obtained from the DNA. The table includes 200,000 to 250,000 clones, approximately 83% detected once. These data are taken from a study of blood T cell repertoires in COVID-19. Whole-study context: The samples span acute and convalescent COVID-19 from the United States, Italy and Spain.

The CDR3 sequence is 16 residues long. Losses at the gene ends were 1 base for V and 5 bases for J; bases not matched to a gene: 6. The germline gives CDR1 SGHNT, CDR2 YYREEE (reference sequence). V usage is TRBV5-4 and J usage is TRBJ2-3; 11 positions agree with TRBD2. The sequence derives from a woman between 55 and 75 years old with acute or convalescent COVID-19. Sequencing used peripheral blood. The CDR3 nucleotides are TGTGCCAGCAGCTTGCTAGCGGGGGGAATTGGAGATACGCAGTATTTT. It specifies CASSLLAGGIGDTQYF.